This T cell receptor beta chain was obtained from a study of T-cell memory formation after mild COVID-19. The length of the CDR3 is 16 residues. The V gene lost 2 bases and the J gene lost 5 bases, with 19 bases spanning the gap. The V gene's germline CDR1 is SGHRS and CDR2 YFSETQ. TCR alpha and TCR beta cDNA libraries carrying sample barcodes and UMIs came from 5'RACE with constant-segment primers. TCRdb reanalysed the 5' RACE reads using MiXCR and keeps one entry per CDR3 protein. The sample holds about 430,000 distinct CDR3 sequences, more than 15% seen once. Study-wide findings and caveats: Confirmation of SARS-CoV-2 specificity was lacking for second-wave clones peaking day 37.

As to this clonotype: Its antigen is as yet unknown.

The chain recombines TRBV5-1 with TRBJ2-5, with TRBD1 as a possible D gene (7 bases). Sequencing used PBMCs or a T cell subset sorted from them (not recorded which). This TCR was recovered from a man aged 18 to 29 who had mild COVID-19 (a few samples of this study predate the infection). Cell type and time point are not known. The DNA of the CDR3 is TGCGCCAGCAGCTTTAACAGGGGAGGAATTGCGGAGACCCAGTACTTC. Its translation: CASSFNRGGIAETQYF.